The present entry profiles one T cell receptor beta chain with its context. TCRdb processed the reads anew with MiXCR; each CDR3 protein has one entry. The table has around 630,000 distinct CDR3 sequences, around 24% seen once. Unmatched junction bases numbered 10, after V lost 4 bases and J lost 8 bases. CDR1 and CDR2 (germline): SGHNT, YYREEE (reference sequence). The CDR3 loop spans 15 amino acids. The data were taken from a study of T cell repertoires in cytomegalovirus infection. The clonotype was recovered from a human donor in good health (CMV status not recorded). Some clones in this sample may be carry-over from other donors' samples. The sequenced material came from CD8+ T cells from PBMCs. V is TRBV5-4 and J is TRBJ2-1, with 9 positions matching TRBD1. CDR3 coding DNA: TGTGCCAGCAGCCCCGGGACAGGGCGCCCAGATGAGCAGTTCTTC. Its translation: CASSPGTGRPDEQFF.